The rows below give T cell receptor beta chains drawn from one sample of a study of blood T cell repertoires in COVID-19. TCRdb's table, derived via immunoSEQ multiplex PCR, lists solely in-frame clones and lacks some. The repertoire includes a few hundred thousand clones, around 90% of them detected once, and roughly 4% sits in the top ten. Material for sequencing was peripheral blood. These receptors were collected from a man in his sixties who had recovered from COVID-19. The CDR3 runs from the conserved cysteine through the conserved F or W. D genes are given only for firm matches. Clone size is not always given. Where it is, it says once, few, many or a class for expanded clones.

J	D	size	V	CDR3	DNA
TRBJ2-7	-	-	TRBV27	CASSLSFTGWQYF	TGTGCCAGCAGTTTATCGTTCACAGGGTGGCAGTACTTC
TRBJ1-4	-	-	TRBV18	CASSSRQDNEKLFF	TGTGCCAGCTCATCCCGACAGGATAATGAAAAACTGTTTTTT
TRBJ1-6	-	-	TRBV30	CAWSSSSPLHF	TGTGCCTGGAGTTCCAGTTCACCCCTCCACTTT
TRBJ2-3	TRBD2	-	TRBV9	CASSQLKTSAGTDTQYF	TGTGCCAGCAGCCAATTAAAGACTAGCGCGGGCACAGATACGCAGTATTTT
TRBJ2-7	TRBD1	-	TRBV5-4	CASSLTGQGNPYEQYF	TGTGCCAGCAGCTTGACCGGACAGGGGAACCCCTACGAGCAGTACTTC
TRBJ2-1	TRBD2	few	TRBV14	CASRERGSSYNEQFF	TGTGCCAGCAGGGAGCGGGGGAGCTCCTACAATGAGCAGTTCTTC
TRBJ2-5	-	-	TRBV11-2	CASSLVGLQETQYF	TGTGCCAGCAGCTTAGTTGGCCTTCAAGAGACCCAGTACTTC
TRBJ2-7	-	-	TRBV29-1	CSVGGRGWNNEQYF	TGCAGCGTTGGGGGACGGGGGTGGAACAACGAGCAGTACTTC
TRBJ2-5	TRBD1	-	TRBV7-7	CASSEGTVQTQYF	TGTGCTAGCAGCGAAGGGACAGTGCAGACCCAGTACTTC
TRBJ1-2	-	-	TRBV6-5	CASSPTVSYGYTF	TGTGCCAGCAGCCCCACGGTCTCCTATGGCTACACCTTC
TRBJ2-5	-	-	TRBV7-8	CATPSGDQETQYF	TGTGCCACCCCCTCAGGGGACCAAGAGACCCAGTACTTC
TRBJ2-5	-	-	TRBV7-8	CASSLPRTRPQETQYF	TGTGCCAGCAGCTTACCCAGGACACGACCCCAAGAGACCCAGTACTTC
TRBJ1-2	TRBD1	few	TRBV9	CASSPGQGTNYGYTF	TGTGCCAGCAGCCCCGGACAGGGGACTAACTATGGCTACACCTTC
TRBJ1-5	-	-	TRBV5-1	CASSLGLLGSNQPQHF	TGCGCCAGCAGCTTGGGATTGCTCGGGAGCAATCAGCCCCAGCATTTT
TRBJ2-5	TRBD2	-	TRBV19	CASSIGPLGSGGETQYF	TGTGCCAGTAGTATAGGCCCCCTCGGTAGCGGGGGAGAGACCCAGTACTTC
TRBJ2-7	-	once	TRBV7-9	CASSPRDYSYEQYF	TGTGCCAGCAGCCCTCGGGATTATTCCTACGAGCAGTACTTC
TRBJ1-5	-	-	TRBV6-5	CASSYSIYDSNQPQHF	TGTGCCAGCAGTTACTCGATCTACGATAGCAATCAGCCCCAGCATTTT
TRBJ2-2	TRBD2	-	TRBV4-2	CASSQVRTSGGTGELFF	TGTGCCAGCAGCCAAGTTAGGACAAGCGGGGGCACCGGGGAGCTGTTTTTT
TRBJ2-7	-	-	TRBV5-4	CASSFGGVGSYEQYF	TGTGCCAGCAGCTTTGGGGGCGTGGGCTCCTACGAGCAGTACTTC
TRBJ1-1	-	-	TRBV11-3	CASSLAGSGTEAFF	TGTGCCAGCAGCTTAGCGGGGTCGGGCACTGAAGCTTTCTTT
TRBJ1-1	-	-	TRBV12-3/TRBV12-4	CASTRLTEAFF	TGTGCCAGCACCAGGCTCACTGAAGCTTTCTTT
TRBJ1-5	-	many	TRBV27	CASSLAANSNQPQHF	TGTGCCAGCAGTTTAGCGGCTAATAGCAATCAGCCCCAGCATTTT
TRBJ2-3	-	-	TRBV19	CASSMGGASTDTQYF	TGTGCCAGTAGTATGGGGGGGGCTAGCACAGATACGCAGTATTTT
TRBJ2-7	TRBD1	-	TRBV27	CADRVNEQYF	TGTGCCGACAGGGTAAACGAGCAGTACTTC
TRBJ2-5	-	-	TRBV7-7	CASSLGTAVQETQYF	TGTGCTAGCAGCTTGGGTACAGCGGTACAAGAGACCCAGTACTTC
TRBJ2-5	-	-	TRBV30	CAWSVSGGGETQYF	TGTGCCTGGAGTGTCTCGGGTGGGGGGGAGACCCAGTACTTC
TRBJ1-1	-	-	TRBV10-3	CAISESTTGSGAFF	TGTGCCATCAGTGAGTCGACGACAGGTTCTGGGGCTTTCTTT
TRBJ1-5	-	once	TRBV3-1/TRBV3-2	CASSQEGVRDQPQHF	TGTGCCAGCAGCCAAGAAGGGGTACGGGATCAGCCCCAGCATTTT
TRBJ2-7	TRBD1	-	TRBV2	CASSGTGVAIHEQYF	TGTGCCAGCAGTGGGACAGGGGTTGCAATCCACGAGCAGTACTTC
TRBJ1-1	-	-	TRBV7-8	CASSLVQAQNTEAFF	TGTGCCAGCAGCTTAGTACAGGCGCAGAACACTGAAGCTTTCTTT
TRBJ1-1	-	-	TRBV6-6	CASSYSGGLAFF	TGTGCCAGCAGTTACTCCGGGGGATTAGCTTTCTTT
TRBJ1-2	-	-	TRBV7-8	CASSLTGIDYTF	TGTGCCAGCAGCTTAACAGGGATTGACTACACCTTC
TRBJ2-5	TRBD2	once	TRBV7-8	CASSKSGGGETQYF	TGTGCCAGCAGCAAAAGCGGGGGTGGGGAGACCCAGTACTTC
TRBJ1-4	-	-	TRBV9	CASSVAFSTNEKLFF	TGTGCCAGCAGCGTAGCCTTTTCAACTAATGAAAAACTGTTTTTT
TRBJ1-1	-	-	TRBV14	CASSQVGRTNTEAFF	TGTGCCAGCAGCCAAGTCGGCAGGACTAACACTGAAGCTTTCTTT
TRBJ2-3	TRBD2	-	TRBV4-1	CASSRGSGGEQDTQYF	TGCGCCAGCAGCCGGGGAAGCGGGGGGGAGCAAGATACGCAGTATTTT
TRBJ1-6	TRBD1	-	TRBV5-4	CASSLAGTGNSPLHF	TGTGCCAGCAGCCTAGCTGGGACAGGCAATTCACCCCTCCACTTT
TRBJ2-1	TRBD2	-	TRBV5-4	CASSSEVQRGGDEQFF	TGTGCCAGCAGCTCCGAGGTTCAGCGGGGGGGCGACGAGCAGTTCTTC
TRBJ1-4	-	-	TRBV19	CASSGRPPRNEKLFF	TGTGCCAGTAGCGGCCGGCCCCCGAGGAATGAAAAACTGTTTTTT
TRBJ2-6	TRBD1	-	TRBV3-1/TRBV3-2	CASSLGQGTNVLTF	TGTGCCAGCAGCCTAGGACAGGGTACCAACGTCCTAACTTTC
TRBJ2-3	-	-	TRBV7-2	CASSPQSGGKLDTQYF	TGTGCCAGCAGCCCCCAGTCCGGGGGTAAATTGGATACGCAGTATTTT
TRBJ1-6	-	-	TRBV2	CASSLDRLPLHF	TGTGCCAGCAGTTTAGACAGACTCCCCCTCCACTTT
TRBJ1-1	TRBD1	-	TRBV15	CATSRRSGTGGTEAFF	TGTGCCACCAGCAGACGATCGGGGACAGGGGGCACTGAAGCTTTCTTT
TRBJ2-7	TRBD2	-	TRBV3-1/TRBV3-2	CASSQDASGDHEQYF	TGTGCCAGCAGCCAAGATGCTAGCGGGGATCACGAGCAGTACTTC
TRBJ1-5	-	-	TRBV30	CAWSVSSRGKGQPQHF	TGTGCCTGGAGTGTGTCCTCTCGAGGGAAGGGTCAGCCCCAGCATTTT
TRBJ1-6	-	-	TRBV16	CASRQGRPLHF	TGTGCCAGCAGACAGGGAAGACCCCTCCACTTT
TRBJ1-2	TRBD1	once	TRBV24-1	CATSEGQGYGYTF	TGTGCCACCAGTGAGGGACAGGGGTATGGCTACACCTTC
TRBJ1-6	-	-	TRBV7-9	CASSSGGHPGNSPLHF	TGTGCCAGCAGCTCCGGGGGGCACCCGGGTAATTCACCCCTCCACTTT
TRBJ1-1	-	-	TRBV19	CASSHDITNTEAFF	TGTGCCAGTAGCCATGACATTACGAACACTGAAGCTTTCTTT
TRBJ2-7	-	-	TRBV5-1	CASSLSDAVSYEQYF	TGCGCCAGCAGCTTGAGCGATGCAGTCTCCTACGAGCAGTACTTC
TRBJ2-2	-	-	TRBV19	CASYGQLNTGELFF	TGTGCCAGTTACGGACAGCTAAACACCGGGGAGCTGTTTTTT
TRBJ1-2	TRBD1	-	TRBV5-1	CASSGNRGHGYGYTF	TGCGCCAGCAGCGGTAACAGGGGGCACGGCTATGGCTACACCTTC